The TCR beta chain under discussion was sequenced for a study of blood T cell repertoires in COVID-19. Libraries were prepared by immunoSEQ multiplex PCR; TCRdb keeps only in-frame clonotypes and omits some of them. This repertoire shows just over 250,000 clones, 86% found once; its top ten account for about 9.8%. This clone was observed a few times. V lost 0 bases, J lost 5 bases, and 6 bases stayed unmatched. This CDR3 is built from 17 residues. CDR1 is SGHRS, CDR2 YFSETQ, per germline. The sequence derives from a middle-aged man who had recovered from COVID-19. The chain joins TRBV5-1 to TRBJ2-5, with 14 positions matching TRBD2. The sample consisted of peripheral blood. CDR3 protein: CASSLVRLAGGVETQYF. For the CDR3, the DNA is TGCGCCAGCAGCTTGGTCAGACTAGCGGGAGGGGTGGAGACCCAGTACTTC.